These T cell receptor beta chains were read from a single sample in a study of T cell repertoires in cytomegalovirus infection. MiXCR was run by TCRdb on the reads, yielding one entry per CDR3 protein. The table has 480,000 or so distinct CDR3 sequences, approximately 10% seen once. Source material: PBMCs. The receptors were gathered from a human donor in good health (CMV status not recorded). Some clones in this sample may be carry-over from other donors' samples. The conserved cysteine and the conserved F or W are not part of the CDR3 here.

V gene	J gene	CDR3 protein
TRBV19	TRBJ1-5	ASSIDRPNQPQH
TRBV11-2	TRBJ2-5	ASSDQRPGLYQETQY
TRBV6-1	TRBJ2-7	ASIWVGEQY
TRBV14	TRBJ2-2	ASSQDPNTGELF
TRBV18	TRBJ2-7	ASSPGQTYEQY
TRBV5-1	TRBJ2-2	ASSLDDYANTGELF
TRBV20-1	TRBJ1-1	SATGGGTEAF
TRBV28	TRBJ1-6	ASSLGRQPLH
TRBV6-1	TRBJ2-3	ASSEEGQGVFTDTQY
TRBV2	TRBJ2-1	ASLGLAQQF
TRBV28	TRBJ2-7	ASSLTGADSYEQY
TRBV29-1	TRBJ2-3	SVEGGAWGADTQY
TRBV29-1	TRBJ2-2	SVAWDREAGELF
TRBV27	TRBJ1-2	ASSLSGRSYYGYT
TRBV5-6	TRBJ2-7	ASSKTPLSPYEQY
TRBV5-5	TRBJ1-5	ASSLASDRPQH
TRBV19	TRBJ2-2	ASSEYRGNTGELF
TRBV7-2	TRBJ1-4	ASSRAGGNEKLF
TRBV19	TRBJ2-5	ASSIDHPDSETQY